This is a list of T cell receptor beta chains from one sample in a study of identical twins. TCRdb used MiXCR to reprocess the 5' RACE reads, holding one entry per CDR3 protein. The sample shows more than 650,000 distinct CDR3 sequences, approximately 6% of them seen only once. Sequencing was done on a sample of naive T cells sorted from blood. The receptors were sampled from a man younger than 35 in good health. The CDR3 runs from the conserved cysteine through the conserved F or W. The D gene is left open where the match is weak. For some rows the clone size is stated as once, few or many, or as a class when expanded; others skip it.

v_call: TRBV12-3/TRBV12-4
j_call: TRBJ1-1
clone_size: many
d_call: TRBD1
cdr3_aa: CASNPYRGPGSGDTEAFF
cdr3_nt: TGTGCCAGCAACCCTTACAGGGGGCCAGGGTCTGGGGACACTGAAGCTTTCTTT

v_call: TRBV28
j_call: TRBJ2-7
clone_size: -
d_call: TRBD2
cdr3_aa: CASSQTSGDNYEQYF
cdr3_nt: TGTGCCAGCAGTCAGACTAGCGGAGACAACTACGAGCAGTACTTC

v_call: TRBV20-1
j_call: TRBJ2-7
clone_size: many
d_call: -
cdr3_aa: CSAADSAYEQYF
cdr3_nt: TGCAGTGCTGCCGACAGTGCCTACGAGCAGTACTTC

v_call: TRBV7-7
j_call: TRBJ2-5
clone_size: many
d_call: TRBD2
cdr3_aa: CASSLNILASGSQETQYF
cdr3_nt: TGTGCCAGCAGCTTAAATATCTTGGCAAGCGGGAGTCAGGAGACCCAGTACTTC

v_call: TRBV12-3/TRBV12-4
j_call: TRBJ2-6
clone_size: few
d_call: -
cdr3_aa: CASSLLTLSGANVLTF
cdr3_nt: TGTGCCAGCAGTTTATTAACGTTGTCTGGGGCCAACGTCCTGACTTTC

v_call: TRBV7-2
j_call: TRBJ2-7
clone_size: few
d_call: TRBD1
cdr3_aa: CASSKQSGTGGLEQYF
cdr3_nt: TGTGCCAGCAGCAAACAATCCGGGACAGGCGGCCTCGAGCAGTACTTC

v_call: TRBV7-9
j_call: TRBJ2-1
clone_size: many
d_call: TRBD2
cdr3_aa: CASSLLAGGDEQFF
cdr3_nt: TGTGCCAGCAGCTTGTTAGCGGGAGGCGATGAGCAGTTCTTC

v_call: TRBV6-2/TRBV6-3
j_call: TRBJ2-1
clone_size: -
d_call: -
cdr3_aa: CASSYSTLSSYNEQFF
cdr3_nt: TGTGCCAGCAGTTACTCGACTCTGAGCTCCTACAATGAGCAGTTCTTC

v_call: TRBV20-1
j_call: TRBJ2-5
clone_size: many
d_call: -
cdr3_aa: CSARAPLETQYF
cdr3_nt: TGCAGTGCTAGAGCCCCTCTAGAGACCCAGTACTTC

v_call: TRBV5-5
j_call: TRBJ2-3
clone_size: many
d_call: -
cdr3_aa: CASSPSPSTDTQYF
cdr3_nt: TGTGCCAGCAGCCCTTCCCCTAGCACAGATACGCAGTATTTT

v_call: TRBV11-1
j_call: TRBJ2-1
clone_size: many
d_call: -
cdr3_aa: CASSLVRTGRYNEQFF
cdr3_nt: TGTGCCAGCAGCTTAGTACGTACAGGGCGATACAATGAGCAGTTCTTC

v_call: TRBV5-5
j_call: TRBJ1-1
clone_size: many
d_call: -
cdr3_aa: CASSLWGTRNTEAFF
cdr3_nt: TGTGCCAGCAGCTTGTGGGGAACCCGGAACACTGAAGCTTTCTTT

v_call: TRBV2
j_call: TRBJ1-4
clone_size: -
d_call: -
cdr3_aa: CASTERSEKLFF
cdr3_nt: TGTGCCAGCACGGAAAGATCTGAAAAACTGTTTTTT

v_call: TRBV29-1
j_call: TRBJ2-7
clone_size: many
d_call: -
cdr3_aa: CSVEGVHEQYF
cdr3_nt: TGCAGCGTTGAGGGTGTCCACGAGCAGTACTTC

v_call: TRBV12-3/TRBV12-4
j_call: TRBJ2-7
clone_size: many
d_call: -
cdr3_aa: CASSLLGRFYF
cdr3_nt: TGTGCCAGCAGTTTACTGGGACGTTTTTACTTC

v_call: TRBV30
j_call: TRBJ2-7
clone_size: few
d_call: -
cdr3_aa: CAWRIRGLEYEQYF
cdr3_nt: TGTGCCTGGAGGATACGGGGATTAGAATACGAGCAGTACTTC

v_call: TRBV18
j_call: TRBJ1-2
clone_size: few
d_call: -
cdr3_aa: CASSRSGGEGYTF
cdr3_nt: TGTGCCAGCTCACGGTCCGGAGGGGAGGGCTACACCTTC

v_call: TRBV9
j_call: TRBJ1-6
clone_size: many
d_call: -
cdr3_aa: CASSEGANSPLHF
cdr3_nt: TGTGCCAGCAGCGAAGGGGCTAATTCACCCCTCCACTTT

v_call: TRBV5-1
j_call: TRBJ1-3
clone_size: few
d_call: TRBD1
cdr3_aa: CASSAGDRPLTGNTIYF
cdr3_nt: TGCGCCAGCAGCGCTGGGGACAGACCTCTTACTGGAAACACCATATATTTT

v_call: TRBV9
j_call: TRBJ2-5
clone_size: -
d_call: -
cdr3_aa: CASSPRDWQETQYF
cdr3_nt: TGTGCCAGCAGCCCCCGGGACTGGCAAGAGACCCAGTACTTC

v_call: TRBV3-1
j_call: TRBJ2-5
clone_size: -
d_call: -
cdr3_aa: CASSQGPGQETQYF
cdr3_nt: TGTGCCAGCAGCCAGGGACCGGGACAAGAGACCCAGTACTTC

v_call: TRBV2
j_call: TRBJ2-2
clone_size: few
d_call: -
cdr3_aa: CASVPGAGWSTGELFF
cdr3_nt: TGTGCCAGCGTTCCTGGGGCAGGGTGGAGCACCGGGGAGCTGTTTTTT

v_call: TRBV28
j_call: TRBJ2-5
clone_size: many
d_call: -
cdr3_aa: CASTAFRGIDQETQYF
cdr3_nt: TGTGCCAGCACCGCCTTCAGGGGTATCGACCAAGAGACCCAGTACTTC

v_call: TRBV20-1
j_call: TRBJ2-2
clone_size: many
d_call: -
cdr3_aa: CSAIRPLAAGELFF
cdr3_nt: TGCAGTGCGATAAGACCACTAGCTGCCGGGGAGCTGTTTTTT

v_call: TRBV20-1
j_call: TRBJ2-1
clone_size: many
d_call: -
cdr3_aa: CSANRDTQRDEQFF
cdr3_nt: TGCAGTGCTAACCGGGACACCCAGCGCGATGAGCAGTTCTTC

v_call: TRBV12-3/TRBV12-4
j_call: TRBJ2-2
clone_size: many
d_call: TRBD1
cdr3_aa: CASSRDRYTGELFF
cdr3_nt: TGTGCCAGCAGTCGGGACAGATACACCGGGGAGCTGTTTTTT

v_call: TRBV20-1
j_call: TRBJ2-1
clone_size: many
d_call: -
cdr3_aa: CSAFLGQYEF
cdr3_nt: TGCAGTGCTTTCCTCGGACAGTACGAATTC